These T cell receptor beta chains were read from a single sample in a study of shared clonotypes between healthy human individuals. Only in-frame clones appear in the TCRdb table, and some are missing; sequencing was by immunoSEQ multiplex PCR. The sample lists about 2.3 million clones, roughly 92% occurring once. Source material: naive CD4+ T cells from PBMCs. Every receptor here comes from a man younger than 35 in good health. Some clones in this sample may be carry-over from other donors' samples. The CDR3 runs from the conserved cysteine through the conserved F or W. The D gene is left open where the match is weak.

d_call j_call v_call cdr3_aa cdr3_nt
NA TRBJ2-5 TRBV5-4 CASSPGPEETQYF TGTGCCAGCAGCCCAGGCCCCGAAGAGACCCAGTACTTC
TRBD1 TRBJ2-3 TRBV11-2 CASSDRGRADTQYF TGTGCCAGCAGCGACAGGGGGCGGGCAGATACGCAGTATTTT
TRBD1 TRBJ2-4 TRBV7-2 CASSLGLTGGMENIQYF TGTGCCAGCAGCTTGGGCTTGACAGGGGGCATGGAAAACATTCAGTACTTC
TRBD1 TRBJ1-2 TRBV28 CASSPQGGGGGYTF TGTGCCAGCAGTCCCCAGGGGGGGGGCGGAGGCTACACCTTC
TRBD2 TRBJ2-1 TRBV6-5 CASSFSGPTYNEQFF TGTGCCAGCAGTTTTAGCGGGCCTACCTACAATGAGCAGTTCTTC
NA TRBJ2-2 TRBV7-6 CASSLARSGELFF TGTGCCAGCAGCTTAGCTAGGTCCGGGGAGCTGTTTTTT
NA TRBJ2-7 TRBV27 CASRPPGVLYEQYF TGTGCCAGCAGGCCGCCAGGGGTTCTCTACGAGCAGTACTTC
TRBD2 TRBJ2-7 TRBV5-1 CASSLTTSGFEQYF TGCGCCAGCAGCTTGACTACTAGCGGGTTCGAGCAGTACTTC
NA TRBJ2-5 TRBV28 CASTLLVGETQYF TGTGCCAGCACCCTTCTCGTTGGAGAGACCCAGTACTTC
TRBD1 TRBJ2-2 TRBV7-6 CASSLRQGAGNTGELFF TGTGCCAGCAGCTTAAGACAGGGGGCAGGGAACACCGGGGAGCTGTTTTTT
NA TRBJ1-2 TRBV21-1 CASSKGAVFRYYGYTF TGTGCCAGCAGCAAAGGGGCAGTTTTTCGCTACTATGGCTACACCTTC